This T cell receptor beta chain was profiled in a study of shared clonotypes between healthy human individuals. Study-wide results and caveats: Blood alone was sampled, and tissue repertoires likely differ.

Details on this clone: The antigen is unknown. It is likely a read error: a sequence one base away is far more abundant.

The protocol was immunoSEQ multiplex PCR, while the TCRdb copy is restricted to in-frame clones and leaves out a portion. This sample has about 490,000 clones, with roughly 80% found just once. The CDR3 sequence is 15 residues long. The germline gives CDR1 MNHEY, CDR2 SMNVEV (reference sequence). V lost 5 bases and J lost 9; bases outside the gene matches: 10. Sequencing was performed on PBMCs. The chain has TRBV27 and TRBJ2-2, with TRBD1 matching 9 bases. The sequence derives from a woman between 40 and 50 years old in good health. Some clones in this sample may be carry-over from other donors' samples. CDR3 loop: CASSPGQGFAWELFF. Here the CDR3 DNA reads TGTGCCAGCAGTCCAGGACAGGGGTTTGCCTGGGAGCTGTTTTTT.